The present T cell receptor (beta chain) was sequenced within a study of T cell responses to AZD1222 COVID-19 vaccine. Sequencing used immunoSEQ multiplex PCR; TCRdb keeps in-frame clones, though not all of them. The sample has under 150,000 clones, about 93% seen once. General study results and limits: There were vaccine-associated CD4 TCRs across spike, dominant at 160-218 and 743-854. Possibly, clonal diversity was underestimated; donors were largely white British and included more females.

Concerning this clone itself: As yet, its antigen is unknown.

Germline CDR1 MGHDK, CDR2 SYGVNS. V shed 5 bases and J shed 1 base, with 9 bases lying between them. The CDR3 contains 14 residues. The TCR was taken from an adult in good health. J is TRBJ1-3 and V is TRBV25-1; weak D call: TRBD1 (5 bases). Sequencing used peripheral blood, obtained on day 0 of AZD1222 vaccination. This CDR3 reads CASSSGGSGNTIYF. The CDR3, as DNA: TGTGCCAGCAGTTCTGGGGGGTCTGGAAACACCATATATTTT. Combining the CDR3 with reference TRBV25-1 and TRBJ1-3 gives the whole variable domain EADIYQTPRYLVIGTGKKITLECSQTMGHDKMYWYQQDPGMELHLIHYSYGVNSTEKGDLSSESTVSRIRTEHFPLTLESARPSHTSQYLCASSSGGSGNTIYFGEGSWLTVV.